This T cell receptor (beta chain) derives from a study of T-cell reconstitution after alpha-beta-depleted transplantation in children. Study observations and caveats: There were reportedly several hundred expanded graft clones from which alpha-beta T cells came about two months after transplant. Surviving recipient T cells and thymic progenitors accounted for the high day-60 TCRbeta diversity observed in some patients. At one year after transplant, newly produced T cells mostly accounted for T-cell counts and diversity.

Unique molecular identifiers were built into the TCRbeta library. TCRdb re-called the PCR reads through MiXCR, storing one row per CDR3 protein. The table lists 800,000 to 1,000,000 distinct CDR3 sequences, roughly 29% of them singletons. This CDR3 comprises 17 residues. V gave up 4 bases and J gave up 1 base; unmatched junction bases: 10. Germline CDR1 and CDR2: MNHEY and SVGAGI. Comments on this clonotype: The antigen remains unidentified.

This clonotype originated in a boy under two years old who had a stem cell transplant for SCID, so the T cells may come from the graft donor. The source was PBMCs, mostly from graft donor cells, collected 360 days after TCRalphabeta/CD19-depleted stem cell transplant. The chain is built from TRBV6-5 and TRBJ1-1; 9 bases are a match to TRBD1. The CDR3 protein is CASSSPGQGSGNTEAFF. The CDR3 bases are TGTGCCAGCAGTTCCCCGGGACAGGGAAGTGGGAACACTGAAGCTTTCTTT.